Listed here are 18 T cell receptor beta chains from one sample, sequenced in a study of shared clonotypes between healthy human individuals. TCRdb keeps only in-frame clones here, not all; method: immunoSEQ multiplex PCR. Of roughly 2.5 million clones listed, around 94% were seen once; the top ten hold around 0.14%. Sequencing was carried out using naive CD4+ T cells sorted from blood. Subset: CD45RA+ positively selected. Receptors originate from a man younger than 35 in good health.

V gene TRBV6-1 combines with J gene TRBJ1-6; no clear D. Per the germline V gene, CDR1 is MNHNS and CDR2 is SASEGT. The CDR3 spans 14 residues. V was trimmed by 8 bases and J by 7 bases, leaving 15 bases between them. Written as DNA, the CDR3 is TGTGCCAGCCACCGATCCCGAGGGAATTCACCCCTCCACTTT. Protein product: CASHRSRGNSPLHF.

The chain's CDR3 is CASSVIAGSSYNEQFF. The CDR3 nucleotides are TGTGCCAGCAGTGTAATAGCGGGAAGCTCCTACAATGAGCAGTTCTTC. V usage is TRBV6-1 and J usage is TRBJ2-1; the match to TRBD2 covers 8 bases. The V and J ends lost 4 bases and 0 bases, in that order; junction bases with no gene match: 5. The CDR3 covers 16 residues. CDR1 MNHNS and CDR2 SASEGT come from the germline V gene.

This clone was seen a handful of times. Mismatch with germline at one junction end may stem from a read error. This CDR3 reads CASRYSMNTEAFF. CDR3 DNA sequence: TGTGCCAGCAGGTACTCCATGAACACTGAAGCTTTCTTT. The rearrangement uses TRBV6-5 and TRBJ1-1; no clear D gene. This CDR3 contains 13 residues. Germline CDR1 and CDR2: MNHEY and SVGAGI.

The CDR3 DNA follows: TGTGCCAGCAGATCGGCTCCGGGACCCAGTGAGCAGTACTTC. Protein sequence: CASRSAPGPSEQYF. This chain uses TRBV6-5 with TRBJ2-7, with D possibly being TRBD1 or TRBD2 (5 bases each). Germline assignment: CDR1 MNHEY and CDR2 SVGAGI. V lost 6 bases and J 7 bases, leaving 19 bases between the germline ends. The CDR3 extends over 14 amino acids.

J is TRBJ2-1 and V is TRBV6-4; 8 nucleotides align to TRBD2. Germline trimming cut 3 bases from V and 7 bases from J; bases unmatched to any gene: 5. The CDR3 extends over 14 amino acids. CDR1 is MRHNA and CDR2 is SNTAGT in the germline V gene. In nucleotides, the CDR3 is TGTGCCAGCAGTGAGGCCCCGGGAGGGAATGAGCAGTTCTTC. Amino acid sequence: CASSEAPGGNEQFF.

This clone was observed once. J is TRBJ2-3 and V is TRBV6-6, with 8 bases aligning to TRBD2. J gave up 4 bases and V 4 bases, and 7 bases lay outside the gene matches. This CDR3 has 15 residues. Looked up from germline, CDR1 is MNHNY and CDR2 is SVGAGI (reference sequence). In nucleotides, the CDR3 is TGTGCCAGCAGTTTTCCGGGGGGGCGGCCAGATACGCAGTATTTT. It codes for CASSFPGGRPDTQYF.

About this clone itself: Other nucleotide sequences from this sample produce the same CDR3. This chain joins TRBV18 and TRBJ2-7, with 7 bases fitting TRBD2. The CDR3 has 14 amino acids. Germline CDR1 KGHSH, CDR2 LQKENI. The J segment lost 3 bases and the V segment lost 3 bases, leaving 5 bases of the junction unmatched. The CDR3 sequence is CASSPPGTNYEQYF. In DNA form, the CDR3 reads TGTGCCAGCTCACCCCCCGGGACTAACTACGAGCAGTACTTC.

This clone was observed a single time. This chain joins TRBV5-4 and TRBJ2-5; 14 bases map to TRBD2. The CDR3 consists of 18 residues. V lost 4 bases to trimming and J lost 4 bases; unmatched junction nucleotides: 12. Looked up from germline, CDR1 is SGHNT and CDR2 is YYREEE (reference sequence). CDR3 region: CASSPPGLAGAKGETQYF. The CDR3, as DNA: TGTGCCAGCAGCCCCCCGGGACTAGCGGGGGCGAAGGGAGAGACCCAGTACTTC. The full variable domain, rest sourced from reference TRBV5-4 and TRBJ2-5, is ETGVTQSPTHLIKTRGQQVTLRCSSQSGHNTVSWYQQALGQGPQFIFQYYREEENGRGNFPPRFSGLQFPNYSSELNVNALELDDSALYLCASSPPGLAGAKGETQYFGPGTRLLVL.

The chain joins TRBV15 to TRBJ2-5; D is undetermined. This CDR3 contains 15 residues. Trimming removed 4 bases from V and 0 bases from J, with 12 bases in between. From germline, CDR1 is LNHNV and CDR2 YYDKDF (reference sequence). CDR3 bases: TGTGCCACCAGCAAAGATTCTCTGTACCAAGAGACCCAGTACTTC. It is translated as CATSKDSLYQETQYF.

The rearrangement uses TRBV13 and TRBJ2-6, with D perhaps matching TRBD2 (6 bases). The CDR3 runs to 18 residues. Looked up from germline, CDR1 is PRHDT and CDR2 is FYEKMQ (reference sequence). Trimming took 4 bases from V and 0 from J, leaving 16 bases between them. DNA for the CDR3: TGTGCCAGCAGCTGGCCCGGGACTGGGACCTCTGGGGCCAACGTCCTGACTTTC. Translating it yields CASSWPGTGTSGANVLTF.

The V call is TRBV15, the J call TRBJ1-4; D is perhaps TRBD1 (6 bases). Germline V gene lookup returns CDR1 LNHNV and CDR2 YYDKDF (reference sequence). This CDR3 comprises 16 residues. V was cut by 0 bases and J by 5 bases, with 13 bases left in between. CDR3 sequence (DNA): TGTGCCACCAGCAGAGATTATGGACAGCAGAATGAAAAACTGTTTTTT. Translated: CATSRDYGQQNEKLFF.

This sequence joins TRBV14 and TRBJ2-2, with unresolved D. Germline V gives CDR1 SGHDN, CDR2 FVKESK. Trimming took 1 base from V and 5 from J, leaving 11 bases between them. There are 15 residues in the CDR3. The CDR3 reads CASSQVSGMTGELFF. CDR3 nucleotides: TGTGCCAGCAGCCAAGTTTCGGGTATGACCGGGGAGCTGTTTTTT.

The V call is TRBV30, the J call TRBJ2-2, with D perhaps given as TRBD1 or TRBD2 (5 bases each). The CDR3 is 17 residues long. CDR1 is GTSNPN, CDR2 SVGIG, per germline (reference sequence). Trimming shortened V by 2 bases and J by 1 base, and 17 bases separated the two germline ends. The DNA of the CDR3 is TGTGCCTGGAGTCCTCGCCCGGGGCAGGGGAACACCGGGGAGCTGTTTTTT. Translated, it gives CAWSPRPGQGNTGELFF.

Note on this clone: Other DNA sequences in this sample translate to the same CDR3. This chain connects TRBV19 to TRBJ2-6; D perhaps matches TRBD2 (5 bases). The CDR3 is made up of 15 amino acids. Germline V CDR1 and CDR2: LNHDA, SQIVND (reference sequence). Trimming shortened V by 3 bases and J by 4 bases, and 10 bases separated the two germline ends. The CDR3 loop is CASSIRGIGANVLTF. For the CDR3, the DNA is TGTGCCAGTAGTATTAGAGGGATAGGGGCCAACGTCCTGACTTTC.

The chain employs TRBV6-1 and TRBJ1-4; the D gene is possibly TRBD1 (5 bases). CDR3 length equals 16 residues. The germline V gene encodes CDR1 MNHNS and CDR2 SASEGT. Trimming removed 4 bases from V and 3 bases from J, with 15 bases in between. The CDR3 is CASSVLQGLANEKLFF. DNA for the CDR3: TGTGCCAGCAGTGTCCTGCAGGGTTTGGCTAATGAAAAACTGTTTTTT.

The chain uses TRBV7-9 and TRBJ2-1; TRBD1 is a possible D gene (6 bases). CDR3 size: 15 residues. Trimming left V 4 bases short and J 5 bases short, with 15 bases between. Germline CDR1 and CDR2: SEHNR and FQNEAQ (reference sequence). CDR3 DNA: TGTGCCAGCAGCTCGCGGAACAGGGACCACAATGAGCAGTTCTTC. As protein: CASSSRNRDHNEQFF.

The J gene is TRBJ2-5, the V gene TRBV29-1; 7 nucleotides line up with TRBD1. CDR1 is SQVTM, CDR2 ANQGSEA, per germline. This CDR3 has 14 amino acids. V lost 5 bases, J lost 2 bases, and 8 bases stayed unmatched. The DNA for the CDR3 is TGCAGCGTTTCCGGTCTGGGACAGCAAGAGACCCAGTACTTC. Encoded protein: CSVSGLGQQETQYF.

The chain recombines TRBV11-2 with TRBJ2-1; D is ambiguous. Per the germline V gene, CDR1 is SGHAT and CDR2 is FQNNGV. The CDR3 spans 14 residues. Trimming took 0 bases from V and 8 from J, leaving 11 bases between them. The DNA of the CDR3 is TGTGCCAGCAGCTTAGATCGTTGGACGTATGAGCAGTTCTTC. Encoded protein: CASSLDRWTYEQFF.